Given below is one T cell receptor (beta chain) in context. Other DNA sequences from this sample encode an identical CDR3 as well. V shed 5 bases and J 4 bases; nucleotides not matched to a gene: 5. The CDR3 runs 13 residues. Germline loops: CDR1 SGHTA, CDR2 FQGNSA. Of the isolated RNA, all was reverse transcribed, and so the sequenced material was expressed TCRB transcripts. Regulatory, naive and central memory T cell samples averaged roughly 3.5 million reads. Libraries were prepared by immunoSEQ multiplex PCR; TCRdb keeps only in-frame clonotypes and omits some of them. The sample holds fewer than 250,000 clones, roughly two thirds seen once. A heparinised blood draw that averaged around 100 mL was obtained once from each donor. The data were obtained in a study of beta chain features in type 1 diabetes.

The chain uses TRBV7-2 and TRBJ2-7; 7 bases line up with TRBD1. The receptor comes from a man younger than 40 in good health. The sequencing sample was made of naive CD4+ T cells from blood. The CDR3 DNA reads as TGTGCCAGCAGCCCGGGGACAGAATACGAGCAGTACTTC. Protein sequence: CASSPGTEYEQYF.